This T cell receptor (beta chain) was captured in a study of early T cells in non-severe SARS-CoV-2 infection. V was pared by 0 bases and J by 3 bases, with 10 bases between. The CDR3 is made up of 14 amino acids. Germline V gene data show CDR1 as SGHRS and CDR2 as YFSETQ. This clonotype was counted a few times. TCRdb itself ran the 5' RACE reads through MiXCR, one entry per CDR3 protein. Of about 60,000 distinct CDR3 sequences listed, about 5.6% are singletons. The clonotype was recovered from an adult who was a healthcare worker with PCR-confirmed SARS-CoV-2 infection or an uninfected control (not recorded which). Sequenced: whole blood. This chain connects TRBV5-1 to TRBJ2-7; D might be TRBD2 (5 bases). CDR3 nucleotides: TGCGCCAGCAGCTTGGCCCGGGATTTCTACGAGCAGTACTTC. Protein sequence: CASSLARDFYEQYF.